This entry lists 28 T cell receptor beta chains sequenced from one sample in a study of T cell repertoires in cytomegalovirus infection. MiXCR, applied by TCRdb to the reads, yields one record per CDR3 protein. The sample has about 920,000 distinct CDR3 sequences, less than 40% seen once. The antigens of these receptors remain unknown. The specimen comprised cultured CD8+ T cells from PBMCs, sampled from culture after CMV antigen stimulation. These receptors all come from a human donor in good health (CMV status not recorded). Some clones in this sample may be carry-over from other donors' samples.

This clonotype has a handful of counts. This chain joins TRBV5-6 and TRBJ2-1; 7 bases are shared with TRBD2. Germline trimming cut 5 bases from V and 10 bases from J; bases unmatched to any gene: 6. From germline, CDR1 is SGHDT and CDR2 YYEEEE. There are 12 residues in the CDR3. DNA for the CDR3: TGTGCCAGCAGGTGGGGGGGAAGGGAGCAGTTCTTC. Its protein product is CASRWGGREQFF.

This clonotype was seen more than once but under ten times. The rearrangement uses TRBV28 and TRBJ1-6, with D possibly being TRBD1 (6 bases). Trimming took 4 bases from V and 9 from J, leaving 19 bases between them. Germline V gene lookup returns CDR1 MDHEN and CDR2 SYDVKM. This CDR3 has 16 residues. The CDR3 protein is CASSSPNREGGSPLHF. The DNA for the CDR3 is TGTGCCAGCAGTTCCCCGAACAGGGAAGGGGGTTCACCCCTCCACTTT.

This clonotype was counted once. V and J are TRBV5-8 and TRBJ2-1, with 12 nucleotides matching TRBD2. V was clipped by 6 bases and J by 10 bases; unmatched bases: 8. CDR3 length equals 14 residues. The V gene's germline CDR1 is SGHTS and CDR2 YDEGEE. This CDR3 reads CASTTSGGYGEQFF. The CDR3, as DNA: TGTGCCAGCACCACTAGCGGGGGGTACGGGGAGCAGTTCTTC.

The DNA of the CDR3 is TGCGCCAGCAGTGAGTCTACGAGACTAGCGGGCCCCCCGGTGTTCTTC. Protein sequence: CASSESTRLAGPPVFF. The chain employs TRBV10-1 and TRBJ2-1; 10 bases agree with TRBD2. The CDR3 sequence is 16 residues long. With 0 bases clipped from V and 15 bases from J, the junction kept 14 bases outside the gene matches. Germline V gives CDR1 WNHNN, CDR2 SYGVQD (reference sequence).

This clonotype occurred many times. The rearrangement links TRBV7-8 to TRBJ2-7; TRBD1 agrees at 9 bases. CDR3 size: 15 residues. The germline CDR1 and CDR2 sequences are SGHVS and FQNEAQ. Germline trimming cut 2 bases from V and 5 bases from J; bases unmatched to any gene: 7. DNA for the CDR3: TGTGCCAGCAGCTTACGCGGACAGGGGCGCAACGAGCAGTACTTC. It codes for CASSLRGQGRNEQYF.

This clonotype was seen a handful of times. The chain employs TRBV6-2 or TRBV6-3 and TRBJ1-1, with 10 bases matching TRBD1. Trimming removed 8 bases from V and 4 bases from J; junction bases left unmatched: 4. The CDR3 has 13 amino acids. The V gene's germline CDR1 is MNHEY and CDR2 SVGEGT. This chain's CDR3 is CASAWTGGTEAFF. The CDR3 region has the DNA TGTGCCAGCGCCTGGACAGGGGGCACTGAAGCTTTCTTT.

In nucleotides, the CDR3 is TGTGCCACCAGCAGGAAGGGACAGGGGGCTTACAATGAGCAGTTCTTC. It codes for CATSRKGQGAYNEQFF. The rearrangement uses TRBV15 and TRBJ2-1; 12 nucleotides agree with TRBD1. Per the germline V gene, CDR1 is LNHNV and CDR2 is YYDKDF (reference sequence). The CDR3 covers 16 residues. With 3 bases clipped from V and 4 bases from J, the junction kept 4 bases outside the gene matches.

This clonotype was seen only a few times. This sequence joins TRBV5-5 and TRBJ1-1; unclear D gene. The CDR3 extends over 15 amino acids. CDR1 and CDR2 (germline): SGHKS, YYEKEE (reference sequence). V gave up 0 bases and J gave up 5 bases, with 14 bases separating them. CDR3 nucleotide sequence: TGTGCCAGCAGCTTGGCCGGTGGGCTTTGGACTGAAGCTTTCTTT. Its translation: CASSLAGGLWTEAFF.

This clonotype has a handful of counts. The CDR3 DNA is TGTGCCAGCAGCTCATCCGGGGGGCGCACGGAGACCCAGTACTTC. Its translation: CASSSSGGRTETQYF. The V gene is TRBV7-8, the J gene TRBJ2-5; weak D call: TRBD2 (7 bases). The V gene's germline CDR1 is SGHVS and CDR2 FQNEAQ. CDR3 size: 15 residues. Between the trimmed V and J ends, which lost 4 bases and 5 bases, there was a span of 17 bases.

The CDR3 protein is CASSLKLTGNTEAFF. Here the CDR3 DNA reads TGTGCCAGCAGCTTAAAGTTGACCGGGAACACTGAAGCTTTCTTT. The chain is built from TRBV7-3 and TRBJ1-1, with no clear D. The V gene lost 1 base and the J gene lost 1 base, with 10 bases spanning the gap. CDR3 length equals 15 residues. Germline V gene sequence: CDR1 SGHTA, CDR2 FQGTGA.

This clonotype was observed a few times. The chain joins TRBV5-6 to TRBJ1-2; possible D gene TRBD1, 6 bases. The CDR3 consists of 16 residues. The germline V and J ends were trimmed by 0 bases and 2 bases, with 14 bases remaining between them. Germline V gene sequence: CDR1 SGHDT, CDR2 YYEEEE. CDR3 protein: CASSLGNPTGNYGYTF. CDR3 sequence (DNA): TGTGCCAGCAGCTTGGGCAACCCAACAGGGAACTATGGCTACACCTTC.

Only a few counts were recorded for this clonotype. This rearrangement joins TRBV7-6 to TRBJ2-3; possibly TRBD2 for D (5 bases). Germline V gene lookup returns CDR1 SGHVS and CDR2 FNYEAQ. V was shortened by 2 bases and J by 2 bases, with 11 bases between the two germline ends. This CDR3 is built from 15 residues. CDR3 nucleotides: TGTGCCAGCAGCTTACTAGCTACCCCCACAGATACGCAGTATTTT. As protein: CASSLLATPTDTQYF.

There are a few counts of this clonotype. The rearrangement links TRBV5-6 to TRBJ2-1; D gene ambiguous. Trimming cost V 5 bases and J 4 bases, with 22 bases left between them. Germline V gene sequence: CDR1 SGHDT, CDR2 YYEEEE. There are 17 residues in the CDR3. The CDR3 nucleotides read TGTGCCAGCAGTCCCCAGTTGCGGCAGAGGCCGTACAATGAGCAGTTCTTC. Amino acid sequence: CASSPQLRQRPYNEQFF.

CDR3 sequence: CASSLVTGLNEQFF. In DNA form, the CDR3 reads TGTGCCAGCAGCTTAGTGACAGGGTTGAATGAGCAGTTCTTC. This sequence joins TRBV7-9 and TRBJ2-1; 7 nucleotides match TRBD1. The germline V gene encodes CDR1 SEHNR and CDR2 FQNEAQ (reference sequence). This CDR3 contains 14 residues. Trimming took 1 base from V and 7 from J; bases not matched to a gene: 4.

This clonotype came up a few times. The V gene is TRBV7-9, the J gene TRBJ1-1; D gene uncertain. The CDR3 is 15 residues long. Germline values: CDR1 SEHNR, CDR2 FQNEAQ (reference sequence). Trimming cost V 2 bases and J 0 bases, with 10 bases left between them. The DNA for the CDR3 is TGTGCCAGCAGCTTAAACACCGTGGTGAACACTGAAGCTTTCTTT. Encoded protein: CASSLNTVVNTEAFF.

This clonotype was seen at least ten times. This sequence joins TRBV6-1 and TRBJ1-5, with D possibly TRBD1 on 6 matching bases. The germline V gene has CDR1 MNHNS and CDR2 SASEGT. The CDR3 consists of 13 residues. V lost 6 bases, J lost 4 bases, and 10 bases lay in between. The CDR3 nucleotides are TGTGCCAGCAGAGGGGGGGTTAATCAGCCCCAGCATTTT. This codes for CASRGGVNQPQHF.

This clonotype has just a few counts. This rearrangement joins TRBV27 to TRBJ1-5; D not resolved. The V gene's germline CDR1 is MNHEY and CDR2 SMNVEV (reference sequence). Trimming stripped 6 bases from V and 0 bases from J, with 9 bases between. This CDR3 spans 14 amino acids. The CDR3 here is CASSWIYSNQPQHF. The CDR3 nucleotides are TGTGCCAGCAGCTGGATTTATAGCAATCAGCCCCAGCATTTT.

V is TRBV7-9 and J is TRBJ1-2; the D is unclear. CDR1 is SEHNR, CDR2 FQNEAQ, per germline (reference sequence). The V and J ends lost 1 base and 2 bases respectively, with 11 bases between them. This CDR3 contains 15 residues. The CDR3 nucleotides are TGTGCCAGCAGCTTAGATGGAGCCCGCAACTATGGCTACACCTTC. This codes for CASSLDGARNYGYTF.

This clonotype showed up just once. V usage is TRBV27 and J usage is TRBJ2-3; TRBD2 matches at 9 bases. This CDR3 comprises 17 residues. Germline CDR1 MNHEY, CDR2 SMNVEV (reference sequence). J lost 0 bases, V lost 4 bases, and 8 bases had no gene match. The CDR3 DNA reads as TGTGCCAGCAGTTCATCACTAGCGGGCGTTAGCACAGATACGCAGTATTTT. Translated, it gives CASSSSLAGVSTDTQYF.

This clonotype was observed a few times. The chain is built from TRBV2 and TRBJ1-2; D call uncertain. V was clipped by 2 bases and J by 3 bases, with 19 bases between them. CDR3 length: 17 residues. Germline V gives CDR1 SNHLY, CDR2 FYNNEI. CDR3 amino acids: CASSEPWEGGVDYGYTF. CDR3 nucleotide sequence: TGTGCCAGCAGTGAACCCTGGGAAGGAGGAGTAGACTATGGCTACACCTTC.

This clonotype was observed a handful of times. The chain is built from TRBV15 and TRBJ2-2; a possible D gene is TRBD2 (6 bases). The ends were cut back, 7 bases at V and 5 bases at J, with 14 bases in the middle. Germline V CDR1 and CDR2: LNHNV, YYDKDF (reference sequence). The CDR3 length is 14 residues. The DNA of the CDR3 is TGTGCCACCAACCGGGAGTTCGGGACCGGGGAGCTGTTTTTT. It translates to CATNREFGTGELFF.

This clonotype was counted between two and nine times. The CDR3 bases are TGTGCCAGCAGTTCCGGGACACCCGGGGAGCTGTTTTTT. This gives the protein CASSSGTPGELFF. The chain employs TRBV27 and TRBJ2-2; D perhaps matches TRBD1 (6 bases). Trimming left V 4 bases short and J 6 bases short, with 9 bases between. The CDR3 contains 13 residues. In germline, CDR1 is MNHEY, CDR2 SMNVEV (reference sequence).

The chain has TRBV2 and TRBJ2-7; no firm D call. Germline CDR1 is SNHLY and CDR2 is FYNNEI. V shed 9 bases and J shed 3 bases, with 21 bases lying between them. This CDR3 is built from 15 residues. The DNA for the CDR3 is TGTGCCAGAGCCCTTACCTCCGCCAGCAGCTACGAGCAGTACTTC. Its translation is CARALTSASSYEQYF.

This clonotype was observed a few times. The V call is TRBV6-2 or TRBV6-3, the J call TRBJ2-6, with D perhaps TRBD1 (6 bases). The CDR3 consists of 12 residues. Trimming pared 5 bases from V and 13 bases from J, leaving 12 bases between. CDR1 and CDR2 from the germline V gene are MNHEY and SVGEGT. The CDR3 loop is CASSNRAGVLTF. The CDR3 DNA reads as TGTGCCAGCAGTAACAGGGCCGGGGTCCTGACTTTC.

This clonotype was seen repeatedly, ten times or more. The chain couples TRBV7-2 to TRBJ2-1; D possibly corresponds to TRBD2 (7 bases). The ends were cut back, 7 bases at V and 7 bases at J, with 20 bases in the middle. CDR1 is SGHTA and CDR2 is FQGNSA in the germline V gene. This CDR3 has 15 residues. The CDR3 region is CASIPPGGPWNEQFF. The CDR3 coding sequence is TGTGCCAGCATTCCTCCCGGGGGGCCGTGGAATGAGCAGTTCTTC.

This clonotype has at least ten counts. The genes are TRBV28 and TRBJ2-3, with 8 bases matching TRBD2. The CDR3 runs to 15 residues. Germline CDR1 MDHEN, CDR2 SYDVKM. The junction had 7 bases not matched to a gene; V was cut back by 3 bases and J by 5 bases. The CDR3 loop is CASSFEAGDGDTQYF. DNA of the CDR3: TGTGCCAGCAGTTTCGAAGCGGGGGATGGAGATACGCAGTATTTT.

As DNA, the CDR3 is TGTGCCAGCAGTTTAGACGAGGTAGGCTGGGATGAAAAACTGTTTTTT. As protein: CASSLDEVGWDEKLFF. The chain uses TRBV28 and TRBJ1-4; D unclear. Germline-derived CDR1 and CDR2 are MDHEN and SYDVKM. Between the trimmed V and J ends, which lost 2 bases and 6 bases, there was a span of 16 bases. The CDR3 has 16 amino acids.

This clonotype was seen a few times. The chain links TRBV7-2 to TRBJ2-2; 7 nucleotides agree with TRBD2. Trimming at V came to 2 bases and at J to 7 bases, leaving 4 bases not matched to a gene. Germline CDR1 and CDR2: SGHTA and FQGNSA. The CDR3 covers 14 residues. This chain's CDR3 is CASSLNGGGGELFF. CDR3 coding DNA: TGTGCCAGCAGCTTAAACGGCGGGGGCGGGGAGCTGTTTTTT.